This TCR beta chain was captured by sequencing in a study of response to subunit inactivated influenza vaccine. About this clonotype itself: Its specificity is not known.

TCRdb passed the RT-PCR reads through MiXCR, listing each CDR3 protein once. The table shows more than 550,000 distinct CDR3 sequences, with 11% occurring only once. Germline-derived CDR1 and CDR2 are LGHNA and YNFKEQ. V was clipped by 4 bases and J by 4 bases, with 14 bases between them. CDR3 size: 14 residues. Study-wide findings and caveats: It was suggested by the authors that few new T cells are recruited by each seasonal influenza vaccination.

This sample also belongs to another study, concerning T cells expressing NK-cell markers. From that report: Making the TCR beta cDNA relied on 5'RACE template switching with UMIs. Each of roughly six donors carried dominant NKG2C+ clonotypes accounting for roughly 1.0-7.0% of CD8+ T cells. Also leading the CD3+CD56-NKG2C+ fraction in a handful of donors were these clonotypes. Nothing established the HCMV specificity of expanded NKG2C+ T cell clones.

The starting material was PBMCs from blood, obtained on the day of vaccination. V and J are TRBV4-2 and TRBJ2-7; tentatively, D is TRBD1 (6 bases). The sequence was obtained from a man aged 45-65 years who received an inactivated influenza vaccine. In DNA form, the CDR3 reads TGTGCCAGCAGCCCAACATTCGACAGGTACGAGCAGTACTTC. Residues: CASSPTFDRYEQYF.